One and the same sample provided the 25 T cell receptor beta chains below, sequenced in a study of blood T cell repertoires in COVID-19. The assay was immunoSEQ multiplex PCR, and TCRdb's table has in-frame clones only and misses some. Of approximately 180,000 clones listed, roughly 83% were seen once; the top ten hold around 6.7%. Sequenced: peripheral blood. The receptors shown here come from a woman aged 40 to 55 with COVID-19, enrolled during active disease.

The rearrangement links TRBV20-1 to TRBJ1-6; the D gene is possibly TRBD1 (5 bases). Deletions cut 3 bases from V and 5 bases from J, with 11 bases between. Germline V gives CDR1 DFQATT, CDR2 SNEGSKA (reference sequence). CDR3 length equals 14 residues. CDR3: CSASGGENNSPLHF. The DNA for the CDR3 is TGCAGTGCTAGTGGGGGGGAAAATAATTCACCCCTCCACTTT.

Written as DNA, the CDR3 is TGTGCCCGCACCCCCGGGACTAGCGGGAGTGTGTCGTTCTTC. As protein: CARTPGTSGSVSFF. The rearrangement uses TRBV2 and TRBJ2-1; TRBD2 matches 14 bases. The CDR3 totals 14 residues. V was clipped by 11 bases and J by 15 bases; unmatched bases: 15. Germline CDR1 SNHLY, CDR2 FYNNEI.

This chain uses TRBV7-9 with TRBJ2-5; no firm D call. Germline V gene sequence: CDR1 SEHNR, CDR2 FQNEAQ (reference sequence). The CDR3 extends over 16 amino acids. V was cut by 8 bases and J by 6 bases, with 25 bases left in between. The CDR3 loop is CASLDSLGGLWKTQYF. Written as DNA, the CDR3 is TGTGCCAGCTTAGATAGTCTCGGCGGTCTGTGGAAGACCCAGTACTTC. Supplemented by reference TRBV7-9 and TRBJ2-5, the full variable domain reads DTGVSQNPRHKITKRGQNVTFRCDPISEHNRLYWYRQTLGQGPEFLTYFQNEAQLEKSRLLSDRFSAERPKGSFSTLEIQRTEQGDSAMYLCASLDSLGGLWKTQYFGPGTRLLVL.

The CDR3: CASSPQGRANTGELFF. DNA of the CDR3: TGTGCCAGCAGTCCCCAGGGGAGGGCGAACACCGGGGAGCTGTTTTTT. The rearrangement links TRBV6-2 or TRBV6-3 to TRBJ2-2; D is possibly TRBD2 (7 bases). Germline lookup yields CDR1 MNHEY and CDR2 SVGEGT. The CDR3 extends over 16 amino acids. The ends were cut back, 5 bases at V and 0 bases at J, with 13 bases in the middle.

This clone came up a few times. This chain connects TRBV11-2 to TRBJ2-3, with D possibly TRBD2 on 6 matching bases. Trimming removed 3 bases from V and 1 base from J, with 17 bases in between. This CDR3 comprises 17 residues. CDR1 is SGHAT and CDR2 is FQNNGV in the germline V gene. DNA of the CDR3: TGTGCCAGCAGCTTCACGGGTAGTGGAGGGGGCACAGATACGCAGTATTTT. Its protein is CASSFTGSGGGTDTQYF. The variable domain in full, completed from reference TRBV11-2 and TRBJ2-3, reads EAGVAQSPRYKIIEKRQSVAFWCNPISGHATLYWYQQILGQGPKLLIQFQNNGVVDDSQLPKDRFSAERLKGVDSTLKIQPAKLEDSAVYLCASSFTGSGGGTDTQYFGPGTRLTVL.

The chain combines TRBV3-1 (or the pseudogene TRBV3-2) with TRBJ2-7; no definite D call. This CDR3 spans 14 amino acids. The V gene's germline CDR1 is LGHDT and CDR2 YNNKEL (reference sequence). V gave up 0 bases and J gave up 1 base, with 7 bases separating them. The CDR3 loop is CASSQDPGSYEQYF. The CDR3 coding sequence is TGTGCCAGCAGCCAAGATCCCGGTTCCTACGAGCAGTACTTC.

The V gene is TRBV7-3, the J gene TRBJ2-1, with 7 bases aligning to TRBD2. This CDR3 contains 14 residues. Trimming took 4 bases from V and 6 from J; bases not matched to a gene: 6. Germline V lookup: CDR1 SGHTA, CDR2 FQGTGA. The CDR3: CASSSLADLNEQFF. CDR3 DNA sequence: TGTGCCAGCAGCTCCCTAGCGGACCTCAATGAGCAGTTCTTC.

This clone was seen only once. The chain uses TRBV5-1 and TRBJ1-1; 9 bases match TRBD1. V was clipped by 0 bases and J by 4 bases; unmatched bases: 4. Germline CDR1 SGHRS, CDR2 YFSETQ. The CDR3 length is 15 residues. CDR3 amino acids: CASSLGPGQGTEAFF. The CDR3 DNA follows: TGCGCCAGCAGCTTGGGCCCGGGACAGGGCACTGAAGCTTTCTTT.

The CDR3 sequence is CASSRTDNEQFF. DNA for the CDR3: TGTGCCAGCAGCCGTACTGACAATGAGCAGTTCTTC. This chain uses TRBV12-3 or TRBV12-4 with TRBJ2-1; no reliable D call. The CDR3 is made up of 12 amino acids. Trimming removed 6 bases from V and 5 bases from J, with 8 bases in between.

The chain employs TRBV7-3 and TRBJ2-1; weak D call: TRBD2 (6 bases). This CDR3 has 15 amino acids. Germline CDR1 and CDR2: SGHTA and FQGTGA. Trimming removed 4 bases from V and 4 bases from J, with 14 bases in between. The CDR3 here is CASSYSAGYYNEQFF. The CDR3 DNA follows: TGTGCCAGCAGCTATAGCGCGGGATATTACAATGAGCAGTTCTTC.

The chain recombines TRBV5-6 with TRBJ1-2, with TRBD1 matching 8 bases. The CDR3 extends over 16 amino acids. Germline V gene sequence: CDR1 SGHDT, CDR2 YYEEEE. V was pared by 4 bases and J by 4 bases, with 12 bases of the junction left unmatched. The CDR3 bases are TGTGCCAGCAGCCAGGGACAGGCCGGGCGTGGCTATGGCTACACCTTC. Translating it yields CASSQGQAGRGYGYTF.

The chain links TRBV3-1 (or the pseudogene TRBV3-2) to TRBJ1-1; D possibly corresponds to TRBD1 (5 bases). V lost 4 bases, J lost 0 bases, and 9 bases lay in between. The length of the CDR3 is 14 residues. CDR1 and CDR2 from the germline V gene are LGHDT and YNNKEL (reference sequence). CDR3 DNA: TGTGCCAGCAGCCCCAGGGTACTGAACACTGAAGCTTTCTTT. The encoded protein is CASSPRVLNTEAFF.

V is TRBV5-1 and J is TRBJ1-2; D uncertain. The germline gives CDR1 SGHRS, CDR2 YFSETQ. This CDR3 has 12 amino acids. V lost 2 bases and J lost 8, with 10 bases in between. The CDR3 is CASSFPGEGYTF. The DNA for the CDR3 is TGCGCCAGCAGCTTCCCCGGGGAGGGCTACACCTTC.

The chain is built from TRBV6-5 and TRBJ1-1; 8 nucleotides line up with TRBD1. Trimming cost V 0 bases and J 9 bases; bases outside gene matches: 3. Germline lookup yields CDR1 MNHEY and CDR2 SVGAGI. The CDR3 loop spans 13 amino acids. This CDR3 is CASSYSSRGQAFF. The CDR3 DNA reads TGTGCCAGCAGTTACTCGAGCAGGGGGCAAGCTTTCTTT.

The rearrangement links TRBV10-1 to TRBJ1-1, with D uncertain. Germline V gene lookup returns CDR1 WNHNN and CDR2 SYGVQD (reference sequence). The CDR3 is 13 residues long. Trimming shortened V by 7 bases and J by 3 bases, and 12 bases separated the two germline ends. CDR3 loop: CASKSARDTEAFF. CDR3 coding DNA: TGCGCCAGCAAAAGTGCCCGGGACACTGAAGCTTTCTTT.

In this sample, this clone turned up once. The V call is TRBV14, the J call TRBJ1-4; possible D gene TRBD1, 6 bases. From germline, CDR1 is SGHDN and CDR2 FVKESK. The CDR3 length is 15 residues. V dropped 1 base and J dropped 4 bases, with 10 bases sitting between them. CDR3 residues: CASSQGQASNEKLFF. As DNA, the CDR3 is TGTGCCAGCAGCCAAGGACAGGCGAGTAATGAAAAACTGTTTTTT. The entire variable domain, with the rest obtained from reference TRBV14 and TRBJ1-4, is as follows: EAGVTQFPSHSVIEKGQTVTLRCDPISGHDNLYWYRRVMGKEIKFLLHFVKESKQDESGMPNNRFLAERTGGTYSTLKVQPAELEDSGVYFCASSQGQASNEKLFFGSGTQLSVL.

CDR3 residues: CASSEAWRLASSDTQYF. The CDR3 DNA reads as TGTGCCAGCAGTGAAGCGTGGAGACTAGCGAGTTCAGATACGCAGTATTTT. V and J are TRBV2 and TRBJ2-3, with 8 bases lining up with TRBD2. CDR1 is SNHLY, CDR2 FYNNEI, per germline. The CDR3 is 17 residues long. V trimming: 0 bases; J trimming: 4 bases; junction bases outside the gene matches: 9. The full variable domain, its missing parts supplied by reference TRBV2 and TRBJ2-3, is EPEVTQTPSHQVTQMGQEVILRCVPISNHLYFYWYRQILGQKVEFLVSFYNNEISEKSEIFDDQFSVERPDGSNFTLKIRSTKLEDSAMYFCASSEAWRLASSDTQYFGPGTRLTVL.

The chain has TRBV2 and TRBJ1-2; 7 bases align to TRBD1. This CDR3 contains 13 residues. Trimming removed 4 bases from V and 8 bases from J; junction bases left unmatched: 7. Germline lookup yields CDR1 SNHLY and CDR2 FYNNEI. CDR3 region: CASSALTGSGYTF. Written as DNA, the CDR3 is TGTGCCAGCAGTGCCCTGACAGGGAGCGGCTACACCTTC.

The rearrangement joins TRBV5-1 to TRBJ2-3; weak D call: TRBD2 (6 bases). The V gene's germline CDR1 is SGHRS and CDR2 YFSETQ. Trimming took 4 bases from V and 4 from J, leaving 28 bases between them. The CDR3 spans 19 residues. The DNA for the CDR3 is TGCGCCAGCAGCCCCCCCCCGGGAGAGTGGTCCGGCGGCCCAGATACGCAGTATTTT. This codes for CASSPPPGEWSGGPDTQYF.

The CDR3 loop is CASSSGWTQGYTF. Written as DNA, the CDR3 is TGTGCCAGCAGCTCGGGGTGGACGCAGGGCTACACCTTC. The J gene is TRBJ1-2, the V gene TRBV7-2; unclear D gene. The ends were cut back, 4 bases at V and 8 bases at J, with 14 bases in the middle. Germline-derived CDR1 and CDR2 are SGHTA and FQGNSA. The CDR3 contains 13 residues.

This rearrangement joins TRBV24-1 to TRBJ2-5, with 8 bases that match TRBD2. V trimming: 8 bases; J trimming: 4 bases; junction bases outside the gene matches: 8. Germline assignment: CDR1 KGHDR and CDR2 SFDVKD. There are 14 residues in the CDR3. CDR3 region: CATMGDGGGETQYF. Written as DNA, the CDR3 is TGTGCCACCATGGGGGACGGGGGGGGAGAGACCCAGTACTTC.

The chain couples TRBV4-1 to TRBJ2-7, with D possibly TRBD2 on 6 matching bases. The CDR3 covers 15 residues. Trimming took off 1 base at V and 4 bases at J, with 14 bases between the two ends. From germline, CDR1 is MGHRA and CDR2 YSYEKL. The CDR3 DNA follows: TGCGCCAGCAGCCAAGCTTCCGGGGGAATTTACGAGCAGTACTTC. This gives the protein CASSQASGGIYEQYF.

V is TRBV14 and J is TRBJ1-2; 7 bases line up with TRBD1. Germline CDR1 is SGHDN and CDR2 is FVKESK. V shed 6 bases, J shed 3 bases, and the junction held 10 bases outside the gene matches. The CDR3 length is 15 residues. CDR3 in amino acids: CASSRRGQPDYGYTF. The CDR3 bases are TGTGCCAGCAGTCGTAGGGGGCAGCCCGACTATGGCTACACCTTC.

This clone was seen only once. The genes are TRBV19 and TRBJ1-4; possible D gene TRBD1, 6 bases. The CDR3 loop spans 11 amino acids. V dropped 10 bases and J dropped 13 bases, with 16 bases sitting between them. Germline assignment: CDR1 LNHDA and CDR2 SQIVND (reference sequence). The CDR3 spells CATENRAALFF. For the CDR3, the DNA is TGTGCCACAGAAAACAGGGCGGCACTGTTTTTT.

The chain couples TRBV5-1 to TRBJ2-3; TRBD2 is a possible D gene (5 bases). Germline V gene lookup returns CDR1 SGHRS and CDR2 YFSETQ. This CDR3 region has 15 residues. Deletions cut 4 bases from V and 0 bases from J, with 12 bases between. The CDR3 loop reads CASSHKTGSTDTQYF. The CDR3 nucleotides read TGCGCCAGCAGCCACAAGACGGGGAGCACAGATACGCAGTATTTT.